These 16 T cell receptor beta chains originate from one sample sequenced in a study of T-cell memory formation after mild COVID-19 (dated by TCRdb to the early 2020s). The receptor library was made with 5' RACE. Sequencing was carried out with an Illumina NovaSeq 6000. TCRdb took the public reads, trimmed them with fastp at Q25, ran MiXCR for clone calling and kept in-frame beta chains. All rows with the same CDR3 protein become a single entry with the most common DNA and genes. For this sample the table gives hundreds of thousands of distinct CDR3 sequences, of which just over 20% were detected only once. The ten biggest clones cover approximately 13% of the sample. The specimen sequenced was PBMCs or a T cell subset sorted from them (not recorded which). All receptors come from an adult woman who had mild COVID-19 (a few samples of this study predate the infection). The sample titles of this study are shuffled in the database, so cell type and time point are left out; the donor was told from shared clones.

This chain's CDR3 is CSAPRPGTSSWDYGYTF. The DNA of the CDR3 is TGCAGTGCTCCCCGCCCCGGGACTAGTTCGTGGGACTATGGCTACACCTTC. This sequence joins TRBV20-1 and TRBJ1-2; perhaps TRBD1 as D (5 bases). The CDR3 spans 17 residues. The V and J ends lost 5 bases and 3 bases respectively, with 25 bases between them. The germline V gene has CDR1 DFQATT and CDR2 SNEGSKA (reference sequence).

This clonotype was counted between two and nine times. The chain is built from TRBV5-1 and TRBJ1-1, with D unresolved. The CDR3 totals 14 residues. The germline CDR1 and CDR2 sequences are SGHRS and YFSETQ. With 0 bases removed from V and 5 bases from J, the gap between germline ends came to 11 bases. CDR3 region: CASSLGSSWTEAFF. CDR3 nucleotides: TGCGCCAGCAGCTTGGGGTCAAGTTGGACTGAAGCTTTCTTT.

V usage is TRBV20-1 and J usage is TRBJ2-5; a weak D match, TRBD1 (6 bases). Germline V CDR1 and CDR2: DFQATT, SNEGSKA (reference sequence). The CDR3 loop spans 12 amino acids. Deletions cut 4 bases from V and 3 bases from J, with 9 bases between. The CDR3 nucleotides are TGCAGTGCTAACAGGGCGGAAGAGACCCAGTACTTC. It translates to CSANRAEETQYF.

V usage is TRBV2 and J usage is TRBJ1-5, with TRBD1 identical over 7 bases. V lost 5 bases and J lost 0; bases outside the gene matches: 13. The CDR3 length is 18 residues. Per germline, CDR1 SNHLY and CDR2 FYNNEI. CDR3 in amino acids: CASSLWEGALYSNQPQHF. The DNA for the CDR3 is TGTGCCAGCAGTCTATGGGAGGGGGCCCTATATAGCAATCAGCCCCAGCATTTT.

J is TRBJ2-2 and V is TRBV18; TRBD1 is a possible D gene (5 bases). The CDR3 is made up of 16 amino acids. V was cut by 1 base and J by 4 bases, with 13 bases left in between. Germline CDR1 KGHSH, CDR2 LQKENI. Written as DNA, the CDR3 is TGTGCCAGCTCACCACTAGGGGTCGACGGCACCGGGGAGCTGTTTTTT. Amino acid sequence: CASSPLGVDGTGELFF.

The DNA for the CDR3 is TGTGCCATCAGTGGACGAACGGACAGTCCAAGTGGCTACACCTTC. This sequence encodes CAISGRTDSPSGYTF. The rearrangement links TRBV10-3 to TRBJ1-2, with D tentatively TRBD1 (6 bases). CDR3 length: 15 amino acids. Trimming pared 4 bases from V and 7 bases from J, leaving 19 bases between. Germline CDR1 and CDR2: ENHRY and SYGVKD.

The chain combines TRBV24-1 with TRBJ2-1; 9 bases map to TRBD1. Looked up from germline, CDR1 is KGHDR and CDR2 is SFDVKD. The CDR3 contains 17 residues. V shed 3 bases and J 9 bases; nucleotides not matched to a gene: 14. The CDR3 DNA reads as TGTGCCACCAGTGATCAAGCGCCGGGACAGGGTTGGGGTGAGCAGTTCTTC. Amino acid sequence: CATSDQAPGQGWGEQFF.

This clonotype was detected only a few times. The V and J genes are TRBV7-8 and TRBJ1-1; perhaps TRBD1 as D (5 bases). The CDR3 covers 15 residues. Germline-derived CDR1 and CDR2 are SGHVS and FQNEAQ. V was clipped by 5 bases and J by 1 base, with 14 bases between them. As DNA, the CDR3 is TGTGCCAGCAGCCGGGCCTGGGGGAAGAACACTGAAGCTTTCTTT. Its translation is CASSRAWGKNTEAFF.

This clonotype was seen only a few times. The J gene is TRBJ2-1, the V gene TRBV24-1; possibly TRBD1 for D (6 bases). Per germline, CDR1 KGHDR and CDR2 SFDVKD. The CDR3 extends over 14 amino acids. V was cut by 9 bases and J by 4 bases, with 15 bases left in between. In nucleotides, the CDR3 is TGTGCCACCCGCGACCGTACAGGGTACAATGAGCAGTTCTTC. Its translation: CATRDRTGYNEQFF.

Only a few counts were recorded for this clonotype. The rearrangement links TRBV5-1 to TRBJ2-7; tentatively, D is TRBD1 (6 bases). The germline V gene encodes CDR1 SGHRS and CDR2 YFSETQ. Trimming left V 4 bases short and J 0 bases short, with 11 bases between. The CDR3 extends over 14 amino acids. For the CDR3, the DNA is TGCGCCAGCAGCGGAACAGGGATCTCCTACGAGCAGTACTTC. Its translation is CASSGTGISYEQYF.

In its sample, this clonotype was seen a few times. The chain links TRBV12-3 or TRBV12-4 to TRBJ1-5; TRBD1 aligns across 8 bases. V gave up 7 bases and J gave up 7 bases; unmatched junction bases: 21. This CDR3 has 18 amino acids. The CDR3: CASTIGGSGGRVRQPQHF. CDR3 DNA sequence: TGTGCCAGCACCATAGGGGGGTCAGGGGGCAGAGTCAGGCAGCCCCAGCATTTT.

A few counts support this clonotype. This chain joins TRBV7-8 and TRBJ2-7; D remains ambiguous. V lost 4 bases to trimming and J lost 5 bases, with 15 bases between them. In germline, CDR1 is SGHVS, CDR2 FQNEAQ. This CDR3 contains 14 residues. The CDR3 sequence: CASSYLWTADEQYF. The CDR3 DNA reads TGTGCCAGCAGCTACTTGTGGACGGCGGACGAGCAGTACTTC.

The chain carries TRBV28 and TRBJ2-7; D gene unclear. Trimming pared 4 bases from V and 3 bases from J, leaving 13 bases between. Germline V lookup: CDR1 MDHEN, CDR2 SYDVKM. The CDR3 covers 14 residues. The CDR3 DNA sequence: TGTGCCAGCAGTTGGACCCTAGGTGGCTACGAGCAGTACTTC. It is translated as CASSWTLGGYEQYF.

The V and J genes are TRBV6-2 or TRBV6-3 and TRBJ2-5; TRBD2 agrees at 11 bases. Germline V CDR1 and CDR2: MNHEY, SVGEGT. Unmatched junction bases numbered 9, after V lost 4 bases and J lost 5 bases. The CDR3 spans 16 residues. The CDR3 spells CASSSFLAGGLETQYF. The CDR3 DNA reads TGTGCCAGCAGTTCGTTCTTAGCGGGAGGGTTGGAGACCCAGTACTTC.

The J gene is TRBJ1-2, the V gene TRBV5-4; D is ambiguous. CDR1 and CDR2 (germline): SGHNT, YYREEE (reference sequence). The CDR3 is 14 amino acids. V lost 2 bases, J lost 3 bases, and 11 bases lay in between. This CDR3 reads CASSLNTEDYGYTF. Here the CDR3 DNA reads TGTGCCAGCAGCTTAAATACAGAAGACTATGGCTACACCTTC.

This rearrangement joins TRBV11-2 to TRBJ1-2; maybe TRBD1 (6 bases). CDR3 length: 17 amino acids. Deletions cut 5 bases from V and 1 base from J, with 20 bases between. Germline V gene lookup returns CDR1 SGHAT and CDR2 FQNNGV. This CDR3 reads CASSTGLGGPLNYGYTF. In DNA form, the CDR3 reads TGTGCCAGCAGCACCGGGCTGGGGGGGCCCCTTAACTATGGCTACACCTTC. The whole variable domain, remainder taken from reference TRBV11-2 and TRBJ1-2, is EAGVAQSPRYKIIEKRQSVAFWCNPISGHATLYWYQQILGQGPKLLIQFQNNGVVDDSQLPKDRFSAERLKGVDSTLKIQPAKLEDSAVYLCASSTGLGGPLNYGYTFGSGTRLTVV.